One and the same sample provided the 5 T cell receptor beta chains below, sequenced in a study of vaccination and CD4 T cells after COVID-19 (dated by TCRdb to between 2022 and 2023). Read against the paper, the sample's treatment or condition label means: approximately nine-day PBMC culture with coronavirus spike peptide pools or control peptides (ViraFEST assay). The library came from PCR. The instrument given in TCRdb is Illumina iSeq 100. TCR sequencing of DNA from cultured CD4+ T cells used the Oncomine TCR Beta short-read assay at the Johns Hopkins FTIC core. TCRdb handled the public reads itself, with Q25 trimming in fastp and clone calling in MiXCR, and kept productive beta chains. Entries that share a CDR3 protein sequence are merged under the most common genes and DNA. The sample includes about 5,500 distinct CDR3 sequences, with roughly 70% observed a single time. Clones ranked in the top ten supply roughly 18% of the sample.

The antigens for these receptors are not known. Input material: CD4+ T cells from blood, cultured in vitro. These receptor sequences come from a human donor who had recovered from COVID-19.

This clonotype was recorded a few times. In nucleotides, the CDR3 is TGTGCCAGCAGTCTTGGGGGAGGAACAGATACGCAGTATTTT. Protein product: CASSLGGGTDTQYF. The chain couples TRBV6-1 to TRBJ2-3; D may be TRBD2 (6 bases). Germline CDR1 is MNHNS and CDR2 is SASEGT. V was cut by 5 bases and J by 3 bases, with 12 bases left in between. The CDR3 contains 14 residues.

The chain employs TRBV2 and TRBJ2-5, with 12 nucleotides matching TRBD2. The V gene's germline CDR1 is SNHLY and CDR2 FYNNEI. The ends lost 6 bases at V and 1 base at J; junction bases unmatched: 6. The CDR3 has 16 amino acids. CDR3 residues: CASSTSGRRAQETQYF. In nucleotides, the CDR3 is TGTGCCAGCAGCACTAGCGGGAGGAGGGCCCAAGAGACCCAGTACTTC.

The CDR3 region is CASSVDESGGAERREQYF. CDR3 DNA: TGTGCCAGCAGCGTAGATGAAAGCGGGGGGGCCGAACGTCGCGAGCAGTACTTC. This rearrangement joins TRBV9 to TRBJ2-7; TRBD2 aligns across 10 bases. CDR3 length: 18 amino acids. With 0 bases clipped from V and 6 bases from J, the junction kept 15 bases outside the gene matches. Germline-derived CDR1 and CDR2 are SGDLS and YYNGEE.

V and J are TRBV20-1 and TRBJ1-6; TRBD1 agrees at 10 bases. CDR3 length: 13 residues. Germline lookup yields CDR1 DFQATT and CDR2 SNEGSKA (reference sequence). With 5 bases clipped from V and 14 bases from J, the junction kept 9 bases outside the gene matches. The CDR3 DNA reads TGCAGTGCTCCGCCGGGACAGGGGTTTTCCCTCCACTTT. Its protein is CSAPPGQGFSLHF.

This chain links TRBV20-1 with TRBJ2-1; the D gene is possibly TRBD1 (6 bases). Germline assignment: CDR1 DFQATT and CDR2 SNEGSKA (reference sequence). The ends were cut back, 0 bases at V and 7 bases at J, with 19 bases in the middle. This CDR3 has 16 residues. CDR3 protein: CSARDTGTFRGNEQFF. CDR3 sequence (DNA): TGCAGTGCTAGAGATACCGGGACCTTTAGGGGGAATGAGCAGTTCTTC.